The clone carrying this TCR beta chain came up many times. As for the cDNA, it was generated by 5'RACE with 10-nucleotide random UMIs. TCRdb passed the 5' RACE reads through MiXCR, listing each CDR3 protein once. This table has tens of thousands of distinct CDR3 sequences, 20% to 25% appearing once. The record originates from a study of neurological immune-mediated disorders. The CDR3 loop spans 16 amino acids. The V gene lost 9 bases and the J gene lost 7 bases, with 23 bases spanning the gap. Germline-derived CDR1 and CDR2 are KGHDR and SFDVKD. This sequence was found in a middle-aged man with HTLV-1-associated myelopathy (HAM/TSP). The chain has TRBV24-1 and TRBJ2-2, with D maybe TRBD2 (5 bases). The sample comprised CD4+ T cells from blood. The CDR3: CATAEDRGSGGGELFF. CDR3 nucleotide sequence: TGTGCCACCGCTGAGGATCGAGGTTCCGGAGGCGGGGAGCTGTTTTTT.